The clone carrying this T cell receptor beta chain was counted only a few times. Its antigen is unidentified. The CDR3 contains 14 residues. The germline CDR1 and CDR2 sequences are DFQATT and SNEGSKA (reference sequence). Trimming took 6 bases from V and 4 from J, leaving 17 bases between them. TCRdb used MiXCR to reprocess the 5' RACE reads, holding one entry per CDR3 protein. The sample has about 840,000 distinct CDR3 sequences, roughly 10% seen once. This entry is derived from a study of CD8 T cells in ankylosing spondylitis. Study-level findings and limits: Earlier literature documents some of the motif variants in reactive arthritis synovial fluid and blood. For ankylosing spondylitis blood, a TCR beta motif of about 8 highly homologous variants appeared characteristic. Clones tied to disease were said to be significantly enriched in matched ankylosing spondylitis synovial fluid.

Material for sequencing was blood, either unsorted or a sorted T cell fraction (not recorded which). The receptor comes from a male donor with ankylosing spondylitis. This chain links TRBV20-1 with TRBJ2-3; D remains ambiguous. CDR3 bases: TGCAGTGCCGAGCGCGCTACTCATCCAGATACGCAGTATTTT. This codes for CSAERATHPDTQYF.